These 21 T cell receptor beta chains originate from one sample sequenced in a study of control samples from healthy donors and cancer patients. The protocol was immunoSEQ multiplex PCR, while the TCRdb copy is restricted to in-frame clones and leaves out a portion. The sample has just over 150,000 clones, approximately 94% seen once. Sequenced material: blood. The receptors shown here come from a woman in her thirties or forties in good health.

V gene TRBV23-1 combines with J gene TRBJ1-2; 12 bases fit TRBD1. TRBV23-1 carries the ORF label, with uncertain function. This CDR3 has 17 amino acids. V shed 3 bases, J shed 4 bases, and the junction held 9 bases outside the gene matches. CDR3 sequence: CASSQRRDRGRAYGYTF. The CDR3 nucleotides read TGCGCCAGCAGTCAGCGCCGGGACAGGGGGCGCGCCTATGGCTACACCTTC.

The gene calls are TRBV29-1 and TRBJ2-3; D not resolved. The CDR3 runs to 11 residues. Per the germline V gene, CDR1 is SQVTM and CDR2 is ANQGSEA. Trimming removed 4 bases from V and 3 bases from J, with 5 bases in between. CDR3 sequence: CSVGVTDTQYF. Written as DNA, the CDR3 is TGCAGCGTTGGGGTTACAGATACGCAGTATTTT.

This chain joins TRBV30 and TRBJ1-1; no clear D. The CDR3 has 12 residues. Between the trimmed V and J ends, which lost 5 bases and 1 base, there was a span of 8 bases. Germline V CDR1 and CDR2: GTSNPN, SVGIG (reference sequence). CDR3 nucleotide sequence: TGTGCCTGGGGATCCACGAACACTGAAGCTTTCTTT. It is translated as CAWGSTNTEAFF.

This chain connects TRBV9 to TRBJ1-2; 7 nucleotides agree with TRBD1. The J segment lost 0 bases and the V segment lost 1 base, leaving 9 bases of the junction unmatched. Germline V CDR1 and CDR2: SGDLS, YYNGEE. The CDR3 has 17 amino acids. This CDR3 is CASSVPTGIGPNYGYTF. The CDR3 region has the DNA TGTGCCAGCAGCGTACCGACAGGGATTGGACCTAACTATGGCTACACCTTC.

This chain joins TRBV29-1 and TRBJ1-1, with 9 bases aligning to TRBD1. This CDR3 region has 16 residues. Per germline, CDR1 SQVTM and CDR2 ANQGSEA. With V trimmed by 1 base and J by 1 base, 7 bases remained unmatched. The CDR3 sequence is CSVEGGGTGKNTEAFF. DNA of the CDR3: TGCAGCGTTGAAGGGGGGGGGACAGGGAAGAACACTGAAGCTTTCTTT.

The chain uses TRBV7-9 and TRBJ2-1, with D perhaps being TRBD1 or TRBD2 (5 bases each). Trimming stripped 1 base from V and 9 bases from J, with 10 bases between. The CDR3 is 13 amino acids. The germline V gene encodes CDR1 SEHNR and CDR2 FQNEAQ (reference sequence). The CDR3 DNA is TGTGCCAGCAGCTTAGGGGGGTTGTCTGAGCAGTTCTTC. This gives the protein CASSLGGLSEQFF.

V usage is TRBV2 and J usage is TRBJ1-2; D gene ambiguous. V gave up 1 base and J gave up 2 bases, with 11 bases separating them. Germline CDR1 reads SNHLY; CDR2 reads FYNNEI. The CDR3 length is 15 residues. CDR3: CASSEGSWQNYGYTF. The CDR3 DNA is TGTGCCAGCAGTGAAGGGTCCTGGCAGAACTATGGCTACACCTTC.

The chain carries TRBV2 and TRBJ1-5, with D possibly matching TRBD1 (6 bases). The length of the CDR3 is 16 residues. The germline V gene has CDR1 SNHLY and CDR2 FYNNEI. V lost 6 bases to trimming and J lost 0 bases, with 15 bases between them. DNA for the CDR3: TGTGCCAGCAGCTTTCAGGGGATTTATAGCAATCAGCCCCAGCATTTT. Protein sequence: CASSFQGIYSNQPQHF.

The chain joins TRBV7-9 to TRBJ2-1, with TRBD2 matching over 14 bases. The CDR3 covers 16 residues. V shed 4 bases and J 9 bases; nucleotides not matched to a gene: 8. CDR1 and CDR2 from the germline V gene are SEHNR and FQNEAQ (reference sequence). The CDR3 spells CASSSGTSGSFGEQFF. CDR3 nucleotide sequence: TGTGCCAGCAGCTCAGGGACTAGCGGGAGTTTTGGTGAGCAGTTCTTC.

The chain combines TRBV4-3 with TRBJ2-3; D remains ambiguous. Germline assignment: CDR1 LGHNA and CDR2 YSLEER. The CDR3 covers 13 residues. V gave up 6 bases and J gave up 2 bases, with 9 bases separating them. CDR3 bases: TGCGCCAGCAGTTTATTGCTCACAGATACGCAGTATTTT. Translation gives CASSLLLTDTQYF.

This chain uses TRBV5-4 with TRBJ1-2, with no clear D. Germline CDR1 SGHNT, CDR2 YYREEE (reference sequence). CDR3 size: 13 residues. V lost 4 bases and J lost 2, with 9 bases in between. The CDR3 coding sequence is TGTGCCAGCAGCCAGCCGGGAAACTATGGCTACACCTTC. Translated, it gives CASSQPGNYGYTF.

This rearrangement joins TRBV4-3 to TRBJ2-2, with D possibly being TRBD1 (6 bases). Germline CDR1 reads LGHNA; CDR2 reads YSLEER. The length of the CDR3 is 15 residues. Deletions cut 3 bases from V and 6 bases from J, with 14 bases between. The chain's CDR3 is CASSQHGQFPGELFF. The CDR3 DNA sequence: TGCGCCAGCAGCCAGCATGGACAGTTTCCCGGGGAGCTGTTTTTT.

This chain joins TRBV19 and TRBJ1-2; 8 bases agree with TRBD1. The V segment lost 5 bases and the J segment 7 bases; nucleotides outside the gene matches: 12. Germline CDR1 is LNHDA and CDR2 is SQIVND (reference sequence). CDR3 length equals 15 residues. CDR3 protein: CASSDQQGVPGGYTF. CDR3 sequence (DNA): TGTGCCAGTAGTGATCAACAGGGGGTGCCGGGTGGCTACACCTTC.

The chain joins TRBV29-1 to TRBJ1-1, with TRBD1 matching 8 bases. Trimming cost V 2 bases and J 8 bases; bases outside gene matches: 4. The CDR3 consists of 12 residues. Per germline, CDR1 SQVTM and CDR2 ANQGSEA. CDR3 protein: CSVEKTGEEAFF. CDR3 bases: TGCAGCGTTGAAAAGACAGGGGAGGAAGCTTTCTTT.

The chain carries TRBV4-2 and TRBJ1-2; 10 bases map to TRBD1. Germline V CDR1 and CDR2: LGHNA, YNFKEQ. The J segment lost 6 bases and the V segment lost 8 bases, leaving 15 bases of the junction unmatched. The CDR3 is 16 residues long. CDR3 amino acids: CASGPYAGTGVNGYTF. The CDR3 DNA is TGTGCCAGCGGCCCCTATGCCGGGACAGGGGTTAATGGCTACACCTTC.

This clone was detected only once. The chain has TRBV7-6 and TRBJ2-2; TRBD1 is a possible D gene (6 bases). This CDR3 comprises 15 residues. Germline-derived CDR1 and CDR2 are SGHVS and FNYEAQ. V lost 5 bases and J lost 2, with 12 bases in between. CDR3 bases: TGTGCCAGCAGCGAACAGGGTGCCAACACCGGGGAGCTGTTTTTT. Its translation: CASSEQGANTGELFF.

The chain employs TRBV6-5 and TRBJ1-2; D uncertain. This CDR3 region has 15 residues. Trimming stripped 0 bases from V and 5 bases from J, with 13 bases between. Per germline, CDR1 MNHEY and CDR2 SVGAGI. CDR3 sequence reads: CASSYSDGSGYGYTF. CDR3 bases: TGTGCCAGCAGTTACTCTGACGGCAGTGGGTATGGCTACACCTTC.

V and J are TRBV5-8 and TRBJ1-1; TRBD1 matches at 9 bases. From germline, CDR1 is SGHTS and CDR2 YDEGEE. The J segment lost 3 bases and the V segment lost 4 bases, leaving 10 bases of the junction unmatched. The CDR3 length is 16 residues. The CDR3 spells CASSRQGGSWHTEAFF. DNA of the CDR3: TGTGCCAGCAGCCGACAGGGGGGGTCTTGGCACACTGAAGCTTTCTTT.

This clone was seen once. This chain joins TRBV5-8 and TRBJ1-1, with D perhaps matching TRBD1 (5 bases). The germline CDR1 and CDR2 sequences are SGHTS and YDEGEE. The CDR3 consists of 14 residues. V shed 5 bases and J shed 5 bases, with 16 bases lying between them. The CDR3 region is CASRPRGGLTEAFF. CDR3 coding DNA: TGTGCCAGCAGACCCCGGGGCGGCCTAACTGAAGCTTTCTTT.

The chain links TRBV7-9 to TRBJ1-4; 10 bases are shared with TRBD1. V shed 4 bases, J shed 8 bases, and the junction held 4 bases outside the gene matches. This CDR3 comprises 14 residues. Germline lookup yields CDR1 SEHNR and CDR2 FQNEAQ (reference sequence). CDR3: CASSSGQGGEKLFF. CDR3 nucleotides: TGTGCCAGCAGCTCCGGACAGGGGGGCGAAAAACTGTTTTTT.

J is TRBJ2-5 and V is TRBV7-9; the D gene is possibly TRBD1 (5 bases). The CDR3 runs 16 residues. CDR1 is SEHNR and CDR2 is FQNEAQ in the germline V gene (reference sequence). Between the trimmed V and J ends, which lost 5 bases and 2 bases, there was a span of 18 bases. The CDR3 DNA reads as TGTGCCAGCAGCCCGCGTCTGGGGCATCCACAAGAGACCCAGTACTTC. Encoded protein: CASSPRLGHPQETQYF.